A selection of T cell receptor beta chains follows, all from one sample in a study of long-term antiretroviral therapy in people with HIV. The protocol was immunoSEQ multiplex PCR, while the TCRdb copy is restricted to in-frame clones and leaves out a portion. The sample records around 43,000 clones, 85% to 95% being singletons. The sequences come from unsorted PBMCs, collected roughly 9.4 years after starting antiretroviral therapy. Receptor source: a man younger than 40 with HIV. Both conserved end residues are part of each CDR3. D genes are given only for firm matches. Clone size is given for some rows only: seen once, a few or many times, or a class if the clone is expanded.

size: NA; J: TRBJ1-2; D: NA; V: TRBV6-5; CDR3: CASSYSAPRDNYGYTF; DNA: TGTGCCAGCAGTTACTCGGCGCCACGCGATAACTATGGCTACACCTTC
size: NA; J: TRBJ2-5; D: TRBD2; V: TRBV5-1; CDR3: CASSPSGTGGETQYF; DNA: TGCGCCAGCAGCCCCTCCGGGACGGGGGGAGAGACCCAGTACTTC
size: NA; J: TRBJ2-1; D: NA; V: TRBV6-5; CDR3: CASSNTKGRRSEQFF; DNA: TGTGCCAGCAGCAACACAAAGGGCAGGAGGAGTGAGCAGTTCTTC
size: NA; J: TRBJ1-2; D: TRBD1; V: TRBV5-1; CDR3: CASSTETGQGANYGYTF; DNA: TGCGCCAGCAGCACAGAAACCGGACAGGGAGCTAACTATGGCTACACCTTC
size: NA; J: TRBJ1-1; D: NA; V: TRBV25-1; CDR3: CASRRREHTEAFF; DNA: TGTGCCAGCAGGAGACGAGAGCACACTGAAGCTTTCTTT
size: NA; J: TRBJ2-1; D: NA; V: TRBV7-6; CDR3: CASSFGRYEQFF; DNA: TGTGCCAGCAGCTTTGGGCGTTATGAGCAGTTCTTC
size: once; J: TRBJ1-4; D: NA; V: TRBV5-1; CDR3: CASSLVPGTNEKLFF; DNA: TGCGCCAGCAGCTTGGTTCCGGGAACTAATGAAAAACTGTTTTTT
size: NA; J: TRBJ2-5; D: TRBD2; V: TRBV7-6; CDR3: CASSFSGGQETQYF; DNA: TGTGCCAGCAGCTTTAGCGGGGGACAAGAGACCCAGTACTTC
size: NA; J: TRBJ2-2; D: NA; V: TRBV5-1; CDR3: CASNNRPGELFF; DNA: TGCGCCAGCAACAACCGGCCCGGGGAGCTGTTTTTT
size: NA; J: TRBJ1-6; D: NA; V: TRBV6-5; CDR3: CASSYSRDSPLHF; DNA: TGTGCCAGCAGTTACAGCAGGGACTCACCCCTCCACTTT
size: NA; J: TRBJ1-2; D: NA; V: TRBV5-5; CDR3: CASSLRSGIDGYTF; DNA: TGTGCCAGCAGCTTGAGATCAGGGATTGACGGCTACACCTTC
size: NA; J: TRBJ1-3; D: NA; V: TRBV29-1; CDR3: CSVRGTGNTIYF; DNA: TGCAGCGTTCGAGGGACGGGAAACACCATATATTTT
size: NA; J: TRBJ1-1; D: NA; V: TRBV7-3; CDR3: CASSSRRGGATEAFF; DNA: TGTGCCAGCAGCTCCCGTCGGGGGGGGGCCACTGAAGCTTTCTTT
size: NA; J: TRBJ1-1; D: NA; V: TRBV19; CDR3: CASSTWDTEAFF; DNA: TGTGCCAGTAGTACATGGGACACTGAAGCTTTCTTT
size: NA; J: TRBJ2-1; D: TRBD1; V: TRBV11-3; CDR3: CASSLDDRRQGTYNEQFF; DNA: TGTGCCAGCAGCTTAGACGACAGGAGACAGGGAACCTACAATGAGCAGTTCTTC
size: NA; J: TRBJ1-1; D: NA; V: TRBV5-1; CDR3: CASSFDRNTEAFF; DNA: TGCGCCAGCAGCTTCGACAGGAACACTGAAGCTTTCTTT
size: NA; J: TRBJ2-2; D: NA; V: TRBV7-9; CDR3: CASSSETGELFF; DNA: TGTGCCAGCAGCTCTGAAACCGGGGAGCTGTTTTTT
size: NA; J: TRBJ1-2; D: NA; V: TRBV30; CDR3: CAWSPLMANYGYTF; DNA: TGTGCCTGGAGTCCCTTGATGGCTAACTATGGCTACACCTTC
size: NA; J: TRBJ1-1; D: NA; V: TRBV6-1; CDR3: CASSEGLTEAFF; DNA: TGTGCCAGCAGTGAAGGCCTCACTGAAGCTTTCTTT
size: NA; J: TRBJ1-3; D: NA; V: TRBV6-1; CDR3: CASSLRQNSGNTIYF; DNA: TGTGCCAGCAGCCTAAGACAGAACTCTGGAAACACCATATATTTT
size: NA; J: TRBJ1-1; D: TRBD1; V: TRBV18; CDR3: CASSPGQGPNTEAFF; DNA: TGTGCCAGCTCACCAGGACAGGGACCGAACACTGAAGCTTTCTTT
size: NA; J: TRBJ1-6; D: TRBD1; V: TRBV15; CDR3: CATRADRGNYSPLHF; DNA: TGTGCCACCAGGGCGGACAGGGGAAATTATTCACCCCTCCACTTT
size: NA; J: TRBJ1-1; D: NA; V: TRBV10-3; CDR3: CAISESQGMNTEAFF; DNA: TGTGCCATCAGTGAGTCTCAGGGGATGAACACTGAAGCTTTCTTT
size: NA; J: TRBJ2-3; D: TRBD2; V: TRBV4-1; CDR3: CASSQELAGVSTDTQYF; DNA: TGCGCCAGCAGCCAGGAGCTTGCGGGGGTTAGCACAGATACGCAGTATTTT
size: NA; J: TRBJ1-4; D: TRBD1; V: TRBV2; CDR3: CASSEVRDRGHEKLFF; DNA: TGTGCCAGCAGTGAAGTCCGGGACAGGGGGCATGAAAAACTGTTTTTT
size: NA; J: TRBJ1-4; D: TRBD1; V: TRBV28; CDR3: CASRLRTGTGNEKLFF; DNA: TGTGCCAGCAGGTTGAGAACCGGGACAGGGAATGAAAAACTGTTTTTT
size: NA; J: TRBJ1-6; D: NA; V: TRBV21-1; CDR3: CASSKETGWISPLHF; DNA: TGTGCCAGCAGCAAAGAGACAGGGTGGATTTCACCCCTCCACTTT
size: NA; J: TRBJ2-2; D: TRBD1; V: TRBV2; CDR3: CASSGQGARELFF; DNA: TGTGCCAGCAGTGGACAGGGGGCGAGGGAGCTGTTTTTT
size: NA; J: TRBJ1-6; D: NA; V: TRBV6-5; CDR3: CASSATGFNSPLHF; DNA: TGTGCCAGCAGTGCAACAGGGTTCAATTCACCCCTCCACTTT